This T cell receptor (beta chain) was observed in a study of blood T cell repertoires in COVID-19 (dated by TCRdb to about 2020). Context from the whole study: Samples covering the acute and convalescent phases of COVID-19 were provided by collaborators in the United States, Italy and Spain. The repertoires were made available in a free public database intended to serve as a resource for research on the immune response to SARS-CoV-2. Samples came from the ongoing ImmuneRACE study (first 160 participants) plus 1,254 subjects from 6 global collaborators. Sample metadata almost always included a de-identified subject ID, COVID-19 status, age in years and sex. The prospective study material was composed of cDNA or gDNA derived from T cells, B-cell-depleted T cells, or PBMCs. Where HLA class I and class II types were available, the types were taken from metadata supplied by the sample provider, not from assay-based typing. Deeply sampled blood TCRbeta repertoires from subjects exposed to, actively infected with, or recovered from COVID-19 were included in the dataset. General conclusions and limits of the study: How much clinical and demographic metadata was included differed by source and by participant, and the metadata was provided uncurated.

TCRbeta CDR3 regions were amplified from genomic DNA using the immunoSEQ Assay, a bias-controlled multiplex PCR. Turning to the authors' computational methods: The number of nucleated cells in each sample was estimated from the amplification of reference gene primers within the assay. To quantify the absolute abundance of each unique TCRbeta CDR3 rearrangement, sequence reads were collapsed and filtered. For each sample, productive Simpson clonality was calculated by taking the square root of Simpson's diversity index across productive rearrangements. TCRdb took over this immuneACCESS table, retaining in-frame rearrangements with V and J assigned. Such tables are incomplete; in checked studies, under half of the missing clones stem from an unresolved V gene, and the remainder is unexplained. The V and J calls and clone size are taken from that table; D and trimming were inferred from the DNA. The sample records just over 150,000 clones, 88% of which are singletons. The top ten clones comprise roughly 2.2% of the sample.

The collaborating institutions used their own protocols to collect whole blood in K2EDTA tubes. Collaborator samples were shipped for TCRbeta analysis as frozen whole blood, isolated PBMCs, or DNA extracted from either sample type. Note on this clone: Its antigen is still unknown. Nothing much larger sits one base from this clone, and base qualities are not available.

V and J are trimmed by 4 bases and 6 bases, and the gene matches miss 4 bases of the junction. In the germline V gene, CDR1 corresponds to SGHRS and CDR2 to YFSETQ. Including cysteine and phenylalanine, the CDR3 has 14 amino acids. The retained sequence is limited to the CDR3, 42 bases, with the frame set at the first base. This sequence was found in a woman in her 70s with acute or convalescent COVID-19. Here the chain combines TRBV5-1 and TRBJ2-2, with 9 middle bases fitting TRBD1. Sequenced material: peripheral blood. The DNA reads as follows: TGCGCCAGCAGCCCAGGGACAGGGCCCGGGGAGCTGTTTTTT. Its product reads: CASSPGTGPGELFF.